This paragraph reports one TCR beta chain. A J-beta primer mix and a sample-barcoded 5' primer were used in a second PCR of roughly 7 to 12 cycles. TCRdb ran MiXCR on the 5' RACE reads and lists one entry per CDR3 protein. The top ten hold 4% of the sample, which has 1.5 million to 1.8 million distinct CDR3 sequences, less than 45% seen once. These data come from a study of blood T cells in healthy people across ages. This TCR came from a young woman in good health. The sequenced material came from blood.

CDR3 protein: CATSSQEGSNQPQHF. The CDR3, as DNA: TGTGCCACCAGCTCACAGGAAGGGAGCAATCAGCCCCAGCATTTT. The gene calls are TRBV24-1 and TRBJ1-5, with D perhaps TRBD1 (5 bases). Trimming took 7 bases from V and 1 from J, leaving 13 bases between them. Germline-derived CDR1 and CDR2 are KGHDR and SFDVKD. The CDR3 runs to 15 residues.